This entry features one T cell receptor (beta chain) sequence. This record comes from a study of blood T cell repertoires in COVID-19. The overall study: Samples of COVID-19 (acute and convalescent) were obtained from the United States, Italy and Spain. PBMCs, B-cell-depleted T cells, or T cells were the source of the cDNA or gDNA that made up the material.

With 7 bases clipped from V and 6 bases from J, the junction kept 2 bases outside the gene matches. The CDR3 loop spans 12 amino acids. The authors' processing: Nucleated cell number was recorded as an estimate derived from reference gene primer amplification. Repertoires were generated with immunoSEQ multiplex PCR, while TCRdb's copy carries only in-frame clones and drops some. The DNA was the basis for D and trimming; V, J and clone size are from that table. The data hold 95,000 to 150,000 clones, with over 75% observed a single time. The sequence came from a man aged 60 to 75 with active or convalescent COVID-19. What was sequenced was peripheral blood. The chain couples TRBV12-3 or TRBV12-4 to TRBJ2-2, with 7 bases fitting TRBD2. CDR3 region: CASTGGAGELFF. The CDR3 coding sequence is TGTGCCAGCACGGGGGGAGCCGGGGAGCTGTTTTTT.